A single sample gave rise to the 8 T cell receptor beta chains below, sequenced in a study of Graves' ophthalmopathy and Graves' hyperthyroidism. Amplified material comprised TCR beta CDR3 regions derived from RNA transcripts. A first-round RT-PCR used HTBI primers, followed by a second-round multiplex PCR. One entry per CDR3 protein, called by TCRdb with MiXCR from the multiplex PCR reads. This table has approximately 460,000 distinct CDR3 sequences, 13% to 15% appearing once. Sequenced: blood. These receptors all stem from a young woman with Graves' ophthalmopathy.

There are many counts of this clonotype. One end of the junction varies from germline; a read error may be responsible. J is TRBJ1-1 and V is TRBV28; 10 bases map to TRBD1. The CDR3 is 16 amino acids. The germline V gene has CDR1 MDHEN and CDR2 SYDVKM. As DNA, the CDR3 is TGTGCCAGCAGTTTTCCTCAGGGACAGGGGATCGCTGAGGCTTTCTTT. This translates into CASSFPQGQGIAEAFF.

This clonotype appeared many times. The genes are TRBV20-1 and TRBJ2-7, with TRBD1 identical over 8 bases. Germline assignment: CDR1 DFQATT and CDR2 SNEGSKA (reference sequence). V lost 7 bases to trimming and J lost 6 bases; unmatched junction nucleotides: 8. The CDR3 contains 12 residues. This CDR3 is CSGLDRAVEQYF. In DNA, the CDR3 is TGCAGTGGGCTGGACAGGGCGGTCGAGCAGTACTTC.

In its sample, this clonotype was seen many times. This chain uses TRBV6-1 with TRBJ1-1; 9 bases are a match to TRBD1. Germline lookup yields CDR1 MNHNS and CDR2 SASEGT. The V and J ends lost 6 bases and 8 bases, in that order; junction bases with no gene match: 4. CDR3 size: 12 residues. This chain's CDR3 is CASSKGQGEAFF. The CDR3 DNA reads as TGTGCCAGCAGCAAGGGACAGGGAGAAGCTTTCTTT.

This clonotype was seen repeatedly, ten times or more. This chain links TRBV27 with TRBJ2-2, with D perhaps TRBD1 or TRBD2 (5 bases each). V lost 4 bases, J lost 9 bases, and 21 bases lay in between. This CDR3 has 16 amino acids. Looked up from germline, CDR1 is MNHEY and CDR2 is SMNVEV (reference sequence). The CDR3 nucleotides read TGTGCCAGCAGTTATTTGGGGACCGGGGTGACGAGGGAGCTGTTTTTT. As protein: CASSYLGTGVTRELFF.

The chain recombines TRBV12-3 or TRBV12-4 with TRBJ2-7; 9 nucleotides line up with TRBD1. This CDR3 is built from 14 residues. The ends lost 5 bases at V and 6 bases at J; junction bases unmatched: 8. In DNA form, the CDR3 reads TGTGCCAGCAGTACCAGACAGGGGGATGTCGAGCAGTACTTC. This translates into CASSTRQGDVEQYF.

The chain employs TRBV28 and TRBJ2-5, with 7 bases aligning to TRBD1. Germline V lookup: CDR1 MDHEN, CDR2 SYDVKM. The CDR3 extends over 14 amino acids. The V segment lost 6 bases and the J segment 3 bases; nucleotides outside the gene matches: 7. CDR3 DNA: TGTGCCAGCAGCGTCCTGGGACAGAAAGAGACCCAGTACTTC. Translated, it gives CASSVLGQKETQYF.

This clonotype came up many times. The chain recombines TRBV6-2 or TRBV6-3 with TRBJ1-5; D call uncertain. The CDR3 runs to 17 residues. Deletions cut 2 bases from V and 3 bases from J, with 17 bases between. Germline-derived CDR1 and CDR2 are MNHEY and SVGEGT. CDR3 bases: TGTGCCAGCAGTTACGGGGTTAAGCGGCCGGCCAATCAGCCCCAGCATTTT. Amino acids: CASSYGVKRPANQPQHF.

This clonotype was seen repeatedly, ten times or more. This chain uses TRBV6-5 with TRBJ1-1; D unclear. CDR3 length equals 14 residues. Germline CDR1 reads MNHEY; CDR2 reads SVGAGI. The V gene lost 4 bases and the J gene lost 0 bases, with 9 bases spanning the gap. The CDR3 region is CASSSSRMNTEAFF. CDR3 nucleotide sequence: TGTGCCAGCAGTTCTTCTCGAATGAACACTGAAGCTTTCTTT.